Listed here are 7 T cell receptor beta chains from one sample, sequenced in a study of cytomegalovirus exposure and HLA in healthy donors. PCR used 60 Vbeta primers and 13 Jbeta primers. The assay was immunoSEQ multiplex PCR, and TCRdb's table has in-frame clones only and misses some. The sample holds about 59,000 clones, 80% to 90% seen once. The specimen was PBMCs. Every receptor here comes from a young man in good health and CMV-seropositive.

The chain couples TRBV5-5 to TRBJ2-1; TRBD2 agrees at 8 bases. Germline V gene lookup returns CDR1 SGHKS and CDR2 YYEKEE (reference sequence). The CDR3 spans 15 residues. With 4 bases clipped from V and 3 bases from J, the junction kept 6 bases outside the gene matches. CDR3 in amino acids: CASSPYSGSYNEQFF. The CDR3 DNA is TGTGCCAGCAGCCCATACAGCGGGAGCTACAATGAGCAGTTCTTC.

By its share, this clone is medium-sized (0.01 to 0.1%). This chain uses TRBV6-1 with TRBJ2-7; 10 bases line up with TRBD1. V was clipped by 7 bases and J by 5 bases; unmatched bases: 11. This CDR3 comprises 15 residues. Germline loops: CDR1 MNHNS, CDR2 SASEGT. In nucleotides, the CDR3 is TGTGCCAGCACGGGTAAGGACAGGGGGAAACACGAGCAGTACTTC. It translates to CASTGKDRGKHEQYF.

This clone was counted once. The rearrangement links TRBV6-1 to TRBJ2-5; D unresolved. The J call is doubtful: the DNA matches TRBJ2-7 better. CDR3 size: 15 residues. Germline CDR1 is MNHNS and CDR2 is SASEGT. The DNA of the CDR3 is TGTGCCAGCAGTGAGATGACTTTGACGTCCTACGAGCAGTACTTC. This sequence encodes CASSEMTLTSYEQYF.

This chain links TRBV7-2 with TRBJ2-6; D ambiguous. Germline V gene lookup returns CDR1 SGHTA and CDR2 FQGNSA. The CDR3 length is 13 residues. V was pared by 6 bases and J by 0 bases, with 3 bases between. The CDR3 DNA sequence: TGTGCCAGCAGGTACTCTGGGGCCAACGTCCTGACTTTC. This gives the protein CASRYSGANVLTF.

The chain couples TRBV5-4 to TRBJ2-2; 10 bases map to TRBD1. The CDR3 has 16 residues. CDR1 and CDR2 (germline): SGHNT, YYREEE (reference sequence). Trimming removed 2 bases from V and 4 bases from J; junction bases left unmatched: 5. CDR3 nucleotide sequence: TGTGCCAGCAGCTTAGGGACAGGGGTTACCACCGGGGAGCTGTTTTTT. Residues: CASSLGTGVTTGELFF.

This chain uses TRBV10-3 with TRBJ2-7; TRBD1 aligns across 9 bases. Germline V lookup: CDR1 ENHRY, CDR2 SYGVKD. The CDR3 length is 12 residues. V trimming: 5 bases; J trimming: 12 bases; junction bases outside the gene matches: 8. The CDR3 loop reads CAISSPGQGRYF. As DNA, the CDR3 is TGTGCCATCAGTTCTCCGGGACAGGGTCGGTACTTC.

The rearrangement links TRBV25-1 to TRBJ2-1, with a tentative D call TRBD1 (5 bases). From germline, CDR1 is MGHDK and CDR2 SYGVNS. The CDR3 length is 13 residues. The ends were cut back, 7 bases at V and 0 bases at J, with 7 bases in the middle. Here the CDR3 DNA reads TGTGCCAGCAAGGGGTTCTCCTACAATGAGCAGTTCTTC. This gives the protein CASKGFSYNEQFF.